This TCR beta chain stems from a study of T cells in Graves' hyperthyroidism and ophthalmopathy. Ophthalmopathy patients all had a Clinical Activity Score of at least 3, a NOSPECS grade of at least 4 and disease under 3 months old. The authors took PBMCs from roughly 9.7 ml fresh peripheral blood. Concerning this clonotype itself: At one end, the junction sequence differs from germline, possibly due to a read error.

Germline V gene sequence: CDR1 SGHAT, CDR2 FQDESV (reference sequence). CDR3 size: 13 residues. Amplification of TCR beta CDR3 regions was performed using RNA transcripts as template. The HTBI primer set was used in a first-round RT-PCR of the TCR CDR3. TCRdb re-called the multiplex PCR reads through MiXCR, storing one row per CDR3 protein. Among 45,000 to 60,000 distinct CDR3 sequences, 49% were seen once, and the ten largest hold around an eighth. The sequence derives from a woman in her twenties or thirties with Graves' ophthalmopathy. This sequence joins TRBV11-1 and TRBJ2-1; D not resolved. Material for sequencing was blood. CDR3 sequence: CASSLNRYNEQLF. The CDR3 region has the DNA TGTGCCAGCAGCTTAAATCGGTACAATGAGCAGCTCTTC.